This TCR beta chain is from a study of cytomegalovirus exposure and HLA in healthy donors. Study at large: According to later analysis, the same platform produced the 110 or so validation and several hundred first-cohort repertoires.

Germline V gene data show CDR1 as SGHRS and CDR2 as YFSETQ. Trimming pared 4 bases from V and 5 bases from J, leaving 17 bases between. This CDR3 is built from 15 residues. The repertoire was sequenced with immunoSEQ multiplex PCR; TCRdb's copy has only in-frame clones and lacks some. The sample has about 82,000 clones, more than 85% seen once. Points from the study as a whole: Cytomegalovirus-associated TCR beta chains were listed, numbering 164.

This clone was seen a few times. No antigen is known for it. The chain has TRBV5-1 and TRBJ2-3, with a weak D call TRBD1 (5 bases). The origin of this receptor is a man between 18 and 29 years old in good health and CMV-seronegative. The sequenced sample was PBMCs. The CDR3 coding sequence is TGCGCCAGCAGCCTAGGGGATAGCCAGGGAGATACGCAGTATTTT. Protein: CASSLGDSQGDTQYF.